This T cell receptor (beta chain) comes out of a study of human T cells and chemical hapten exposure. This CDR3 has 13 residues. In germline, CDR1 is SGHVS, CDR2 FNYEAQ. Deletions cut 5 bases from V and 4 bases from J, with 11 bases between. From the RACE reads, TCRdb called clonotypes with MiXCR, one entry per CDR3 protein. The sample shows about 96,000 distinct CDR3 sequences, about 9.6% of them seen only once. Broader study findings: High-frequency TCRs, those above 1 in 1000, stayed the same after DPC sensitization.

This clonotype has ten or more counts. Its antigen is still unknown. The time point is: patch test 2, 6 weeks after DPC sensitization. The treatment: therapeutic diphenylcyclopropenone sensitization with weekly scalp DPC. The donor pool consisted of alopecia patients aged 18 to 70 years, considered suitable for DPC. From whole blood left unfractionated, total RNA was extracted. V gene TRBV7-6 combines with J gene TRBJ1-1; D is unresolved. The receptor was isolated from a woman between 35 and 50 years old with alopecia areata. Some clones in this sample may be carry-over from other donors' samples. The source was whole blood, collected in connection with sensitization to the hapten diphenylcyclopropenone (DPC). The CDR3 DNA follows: TGTGCCAGCAGCCCGGGCGGGCTCACTGAAGCTTTCTTT. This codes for CASSPGGLTEAFF.